Listed below are T cell receptor beta chains from one sample, sequenced in a study of blood T cell repertoires in COVID-19. The table came from immunoSEQ multiplex PCR; TCRdb's copy has only in-frame clones and leaves some out. This table holds about 170,000 clones, over 70% found once. Sequenced material: PBMCs or T cells enriched from blood (not recorded which). These receptors were collected from a woman aged 50 to 65 in a cohort exposed to, infected with or recovered from COVID-19 (not recorded which). The conserved cysteine and the conserved F or W are not part of the CDR3 here. The order of the fields is V gene, CDR3 protein.

TRBV15	ATSRDVSGLYNEQF
TRBV9	ASSVVGDQETQY
TRBV28	ASSFGGGETDTQY
TRBV5-1	ASYTGNRNTIY
TRBV3-1/TRBV3-2	ASSQARAGDRGLGLYGYT
TRBV5-1	ASSDDLGGVNEKLF
TRBV5-6	ASLQGARNSPLH
TRBV7-2	ASSYSPGQGTIY
TRBV6-5	ASSLQGFDYGYT
TRBV7-7	ASSQGDRAYYEQY
TRBV27	ASSFSGTGLSSLH
TRBV5-6	ASSLSGGNYEQY
TRBV18	ASSPGDTGPYSNQPQH
TRBV9	ASSVGTGEGNTIY
TRBV7-3	ASSFSGEDTQY
TRBV10-3	AISSPGELF
TRBV18	ASSPDVGKLSSYNSPLH
TRBV19	ASSWAGNTGELF
TRBV29-1	SVAQGLARTGEQY
TRBV19	ASRSTGGTGTGNQPQH
TRBV19	ASSIVLGLAGQPQH
TRBV12-3/TRBV12-4	ASSSLETQY
TRBV2	ASSGSSGYQETQY
TRBV2	ASSLTETPLH
TRBV2	ASSTGRQFYEQY
TRBV21-1	ASSTWTGVNTGELF
TRBV5-5	ASSRDREEDEQY
TRBV10-1	ASSPDRVKGYT
TRBV12-3/TRBV12-4	ASSLWDRVN
TRBV28	ASSPGGNTEAF
TRBV6-5	ASSYGQNEQF
TRBV6-5	ASSSDTRENQPQH
TRBV6-2/TRBV6-3	ASSSRTGGYGYT
TRBV9	ASSVVSGRGYNEQF
TRBV27	ASSLGRGPKDTQY
TRBV4-2	ASSQPPGQLNTEAF
TRBV19	ASSIGARPATNEKLF
TRBV5-4	ASSPGQGAGGANVLT
TRBV2	ASTKRDREGGYT